This TCR beta chain stems from a study of blood T cell repertoires in COVID-19. Study summary: Sources were T cells, B-cell-depleted T cells, or PBMCs; the material itself was cDNA or gDNA.

Sequencing was performed with immunoSEQ multiplex PCR; in TCRdb, only in-frame clones are kept and a portion is missing. The sample lists around 280,000 clones, approximately 91% occurring once. This clone came up a few times. Germline V gives CDR1 MDHEN, CDR2 SYDVKM. There are 11 residues in the CDR3. V was clipped by 7 bases and J by 5 bases, with 8 bases between them. V is TRBV28 and J is TRBJ1-2, with D unclear. Material for sequencing was peripheral blood. The TCR sequence derives from a woman in her twenties or thirties with COVID-19, enrolled during active disease. The CDR3 loop is CASTSRYGYTF. The CDR3 DNA reads as TGTGCCAGCACCTCTAGGTATGGCTACACCTTC.